The present TCR beta chain was sequenced within a study of CD8+ T cells in alopecia areata. About the research overall: Tofacitinib ran 6 to 18 months, followed by 6 months off drug.

From germline, CDR1 is SGHDT and CDR2 YYEEEE. The CDR3 contains 14 residues. The V and J ends lost 1 base and 4 bases respectively, with 11 bases between them. The treatment denotes: oral pan-JAK inhibitor, 5-10 mg twice daily. Once RNA had been extracted, it was reverse transcribed into cDNA to act as the sequencing template. Using immunoSEQ multiplex PCR, the repertoire was profiled, and TCRdb retains in-frame clones only, with some absent. This table holds about 120,000 clones, roughly three fifths found once. The source of this sequence is a human donor with alopecia areata. V gene TRBV5-6 combines with J gene TRBJ1-2; D not resolved. The sequencing used CD8+ T cells sorted from blood, collected at week 24, from a patient treated with tofacitinib. For the CDR3, the DNA is TGTGCCAGCAGCTTGACAGAGGATCTCTATGGCTACACCTTC. As protein: CASSLTEDLYGYTF.